A selection of T cell receptor beta chains follows, all from one sample in a study of beta chain features in type 1 diabetes. Data came from immunoSEQ multiplex PCR; TCRdb stores just in-frame clones and leaves some out. This table has approximately 160,000 clones, 7% to 10% appearing once. What was sequenced was central memory CD4+ T cells from blood. The receptors derive from a woman aged 18-30 years in good health. CDR3s include the opening cysteine and the closing phenylalanine or tryptophan. Fields, in order: D gene, clone size, V gene, J gene, CDR3 length, CDR3 protein, CDR3 DNA. D genes are given only for firm matches. Where a row states a size, it is once, few, many or the class of an expanded clone; other rows omit it.

d_call: .; clone_size: few; v_call: TRBV7-2; j_call: TRBJ1-2; cdr3_length: 15; cdr3_aa: CASSLKTGGWLGYTF; cdr3_nt: TGTGCCAGCAGCTTAAAGACAGGAGGTTGGCTTGGCTACACCTTC
d_call: TRBD1; clone_size: few; v_call: TRBV7-2; j_call: TRBJ1-5; cdr3_length: 14; cdr3_aa: CASSKTGDNQPQHF; cdr3_nt: TGTGCCAGCAGCAAGACAGGGGACAATCAGCCCCAGCATTTT
d_call: TRBD2; clone_size: .; v_call: TRBV10-3; j_call: TRBJ2-7; cdr3_length: 14; cdr3_aa: CATWTSGDSYEQYF; cdr3_nt: TGTGCCACTTGGACTAGCGGGGACTCCTACGAGCAGTACTTC
d_call: .; clone_size: few; v_call: TRBV7-9; j_call: TRBJ2-1; cdr3_length: 15; cdr3_aa: CASSIGAPNQGEQFF; cdr3_nt: TGTGCCAGCAGCATAGGCGCCCCAAACCAGGGAGAGCAGTTCTTC
d_call: TRBD2; clone_size: few; v_call: TRBV5-1; j_call: TRBJ2-5; cdr3_length: 17; cdr3_aa: CASSLTSGSRVGETQYF; cdr3_nt: TGCGCCAGCAGCTTGACTAGCGGGAGCCGGGTTGGTGAGACCCAGTACTTC
d_call: .; clone_size: few; v_call: TRBV19; j_call: TRBJ2-5; cdr3_length: 15; cdr3_aa: CASSMGQTIQETQYF; cdr3_nt: TGTGCCAGTAGTATGGGGCAGACAATACAAGAGACCCAGTACTTC
d_call: TRBD1; clone_size: .; v_call: TRBV4-1; j_call: TRBJ2-7; cdr3_length: 16; cdr3_aa: CASSQPPGTGPYEQYF; cdr3_nt: TGCGCCAGCAGCCAACCCCCCGGGACAGGACCCTACGAGCAGTACTTC
d_call: .; clone_size: .; v_call: TRBV30; j_call: TRBJ2-3; cdr3_length: 14; cdr3_aa: CAWSEDSGTDTQYF; cdr3_nt: TGTGCCTGGAGTGAGGACTCCGGCACAGATACGCAGTATTTT
d_call: TRBD2; clone_size: few; v_call: TRBV14; j_call: TRBJ2-7; cdr3_length: 15; cdr3_aa: CASSQDRGLVNEQYF; cdr3_nt: TGTGCCAGCAGCCAAGATAGGGGACTAGTCAACGAGCAGTACTTC
d_call: .; clone_size: few; v_call: TRBV5-1; j_call: TRBJ2-3; cdr3_length: 13; cdr3_aa: CASSLDPRDTQYF; cdr3_nt: TGCGCCAGCAGCTTGGACCCGCGCGATACGCAGTATTTT